This T cell receptor beta chain was sequenced for a study of brain T cells in children with intractable seizures. TCRdb's copy holds only in-frame clones and misses some; the assay was immunoSEQ multiplex PCR. The sample holds 340,000 or so clones, 85% to 95% seen once. V shed 8 bases and J 5 bases; nucleotides not matched to a gene: 5. CDR1 and CDR2 (germline): MNHEY, SVGAGI. The CDR3 has 13 amino acids. The study's findings and limits: Patients' HCMV serostatus was unknown; virus specificity rests on CDR3 similarity alone.

As for time point: blood from clinic visit 5 months post-surgery; TSC patient then seizure free. Only cases whose brain tissue showed the highest T cell transcript signatures were sequenced. Remarks on this clone: What it binds is unknown.

The V and J genes are TRBV6-5 and TRBJ2-5; 10 bases agree with TRBD2. The sequence derives from a boy younger than two with tuberous sclerosis and intractable seizures. The sequences come from peripheral blood, collected about 5 months after surgery. CDR3 region: CASGAGGPETQYF. The CDR3 DNA reads as TGTGCCAGCGGAGCGGGAGGGCCGGAGACCCAGTACTTC.